The present entry profiles one T cell receptor beta chain with its context. Clones were sequenced by immunoSEQ multiplex PCR, and TCRdb holds only the in-frame ones, with some missing. The data hold 65,000 to 85,000 clones, with over 75% observed a single time. This specimen belongs to a study of control samples from healthy donors and cancer patients. Germline V gene data show CDR1 as MNHEY and CDR2 as SVGEGT. The V segment lost 0 bases and the J segment 7 bases; nucleotides outside the gene matches: 5. This CDR3 spans 15 amino acids. This sequence joins TRBV6-2 or TRBV6-3 and TRBJ1-1; the match to TRBD1 covers 10 bases. Sequencing input: PBMCs. The sequence derives from a woman aged 50 to 60 with head and neck cancer. CDR3 nucleotide sequence: TGTGCCAGCAGTTACTCGCGCGGGACAGGGGTTGAAGCTTTCTTT. Translated: CASSYSRGTGVEAFF.